The 17 T cell receptor beta chains below were found in one sample sequenced in a study of cytomegalovirus exposure and HLA in healthy donors. With 60 Vbeta and 13 Jbeta primers, the PCR was carried out. The method was immunoSEQ multiplex PCR; TCRdb's version includes in-frame clones alone and lacks a portion of them. The profile shows about 98,000 clones, approximately 82% of them singletons. Sequencing was performed on PBMCs. Source of these receptors: a female donor in good health and CMV-seropositive.

The chain combines TRBV19 with TRBJ1-5, with 9 positions matching TRBD1. With V trimmed by 3 bases and J by 9 bases, 6 bases remained unmatched. Germline CDR1 reads LNHDA; CDR2 reads SQIVND (reference sequence). This CDR3 spans 14 amino acids. The CDR3 coding sequence is TGTGCCAGTAGTATCGACAGGGGGAACGTGCCCCAGCATTTT. This sequence encodes CASSIDRGNVPQHF.

V usage is TRBV7-9 and J usage is TRBJ1-5; 7 nucleotides agree with TRBD1. The V segment lost 3 bases and the J segment 2 bases; nucleotides outside the gene matches: 1. The CDR3 runs to 14 residues. Germline assignment: CDR1 SEHNR and CDR2 FQNEAQ (reference sequence). Here the CDR3 DNA reads TGTGCCAGCAGCTTTGGACAGGGCAATCAGCCCCAGCATTTT. This gives the protein CASSFGQGNQPQHF.

The rearrangement links TRBV19 to TRBJ2-4; 7 bases are shared with TRBD1. Germline trimming cut 6 bases from V and 2 bases from J; bases unmatched to any gene: 4. The CDR3 has 14 residues. The germline gives CDR1 LNHDA, CDR2 SQIVND (reference sequence). DNA of the CDR3: TGTGCCAGTAGGCTGACAGGGTCCAAAAACATTCAGTACTTC. Its translation is CASRLTGSKNIQYF.

The genes are TRBV7-9 and TRBJ2-1; weak D call: TRBD2 (6 bases). Germline-derived CDR1 and CDR2 are SEHNR and FQNEAQ (reference sequence). The CDR3 loop spans 13 amino acids. V gave up 3 bases and J gave up 8 bases, with 11 bases separating them. CDR3 residues: CASSFRRGDEQFF. The CDR3, as DNA: TGTGCCAGCAGCTTCCGGAGGGGAGATGAGCAGTTCTTC.

This clone has just a few counts. This chain connects TRBV6-6 to TRBJ2-5, with 7 positions matching TRBD2. Unmatched junction bases numbered 5, after V lost 7 bases and J lost 3 bases. The CDR3 length is 13 residues. Germline V CDR1 and CDR2: MNHNY, SVGAGI (reference sequence). CDR3 in amino acids: CASNRLAEETQYF. DNA of the CDR3: TGTGCCAGCAATAGGCTAGCGGAAGAGACCCAGTACTTC.

This clone was counted once. This chain links TRBV6-6 with TRBJ2-7, with D possibly being TRBD2 (5 bases). The V end was cut by 6 bases, the J end by 6 bases, with 12 bases between. Germline V gene sequence: CDR1 MNHNY, CDR2 SVGAGI (reference sequence). This CDR3 is built from 12 residues. CDR3 in DNA: TGTGCCAGCAGCCCCATCGAGGGCGAGCAGTACTTC. Its translation: CASSPIEGEQYF.

This clone was detected once. This rearrangement joins TRBV10-2 to TRBJ2-7; TRBD1 is a possible D gene (6 bases). The CDR3 contains 14 residues. In germline, CDR1 is WSHSY, CDR2 SAAADI. Trimming cost V 4 bases and J 3 bases, with 13 bases left between them. The DNA of the CDR3 is TGCGCCAGCAGTGCCGGACAGATAGGCTACGAGCAGTACTTC. This translates into CASSAGQIGYEQYF.

The chain is built from TRBV10-3 and TRBJ1-2; no clear D gene. Trimming took 10 bases from V and 8 from J, leaving 11 bases between them. In germline, CDR1 is ENHRY, CDR2 SYGVKD. This CDR3 is built from 10 residues. CDR3 DNA sequence: TGTGCCAGCCTCGGAGGCGGCTACACCTTC. It yields the protein CASLGGGYTF.

The chain has TRBV7-9 and TRBJ2-3, with D possibly being TRBD2 (7 bases). CDR3 length equals 16 residues. Germline assignment: CDR1 SEHNR and CDR2 FQNEAQ (reference sequence). The germline V and J ends were trimmed by 2 bases and 4 bases, with 16 bases remaining between them. The CDR3 spells CASSLRGAVRADTQYF. The CDR3, as DNA: TGTGCCAGCAGCTTACGGGGGGCGGTTCGGGCAGATACGCAGTATTTT.

The V gene is TRBV6-1, the J gene TRBJ2-7; 11 nucleotides agree with TRBD2. Germline CDR1 is MNHNS and CDR2 is SASEGT. This CDR3 spans 14 amino acids. V lost 4 bases, J lost 4 bases, and 3 bases stayed unmatched. Here the CDR3 reads CASSGTSGGYEQYF. DNA for the CDR3: TGTGCCAGCAGTGGCACTAGCGGGGGATACGAGCAGTACTTC.

For this clone: The identical CDR3 is also encoded by other nucleotide sequences in the sample. The chain employs TRBV18 and TRBJ1-3, with D hard to call. CDR1 is KGHSH, CDR2 LQKENI, per germline. This CDR3 has 14 amino acids. Trimming pared 6 bases from V and 0 bases from J, leaving 9 bases between. CDR3 bases: TGTGCCAGCTCTCCTGGGAGCTCTGGAAACACCATATATTTT. Translated, it gives CASSPGSSGNTIYF.

The chain recombines TRBV28 with TRBJ1-2; the D gene is possibly TRBD1 (5 bases). The germline V gene has CDR1 MDHEN and CDR2 SYDVKM. Trimming stripped 5 bases from V and 8 bases from J, with 18 bases between. This CDR3 is built from 14 residues. This chain's CDR3 is CASSPYGGAGGYTF. CDR3 nucleotide sequence: TGTGCCAGCAGTCCGTACGGTGGGGCTGGAGGCTACACCTTC.

Comment on this clone: Other nucleotide sequences from this sample produce the same CDR3. This sequence joins TRBV4-1 and TRBJ1-5; D perhaps matches TRBD1 (5 bases). Trimming left V 1 base short and J 0 bases short, with 7 bases between. Germline-derived CDR1 and CDR2 are MGHRA and YSYEKL. CDR3 length: 15 amino acids. This CDR3 is CASSQGGGSNQPQHF. In nucleotides, the CDR3 is TGCGCCAGCAGCCAAGGGGGGGGTAGCAATCAGCCCCAGCATTTT.

The chain uses TRBV28 and TRBJ1-5, with 7 positions matching TRBD1. After removal of 5 bases from V and 6 bases from J, the junction contained 10 bases not matched to a gene. Germline CDR1 and CDR2: MDHEN and SYDVKM. The CDR3 totals 15 residues. The CDR3 DNA follows: TGTGCCAGCAGTCAACAGGGGCGAGGGGGTCAGCCCCAGCATTTT. Amino acid sequence: CASSQQGRGGQPQHF.

This CDR3 is CASSRGPPSGRQKETQYF. The CDR3 DNA follows: TGTGCCAGCAGCAGGGGGCCACCTAGCGGGAGGCAGAAAGAGACCCAGTACTTC. This rearrangement joins TRBV5-4 to TRBJ2-5; TRBD2 agrees at 11 bases. The CDR3 contains 18 residues. Trimming took 4 bases from V and 3 from J; bases not matched to a gene: 14. Germline-derived CDR1 and CDR2 are SGHNT and YYREEE (reference sequence).

The chain links TRBV2 to TRBJ2-7; 9 nucleotides agree with TRBD1. Trimming cost V 10 bases and J 2 bases; bases outside gene matches: 12. The CDR3 runs 15 residues. CDR1 SNHLY and CDR2 FYNNEI come from the germline V gene. DNA of the CDR3: TGTGCCATCGAGGGGGTCGGGACAGGGCCCTACGAGCAGTACTTC. This gives the protein CAIEGVGTGPYEQYF.

The table lists this clone with a few counts. The rearrangement links TRBV5-4 to TRBJ1-4, with D possibly TRBD1 on 5 matching bases. V was clipped by 4 bases and J by 2 bases, with 9 bases between them. CDR3 length equals 14 residues. Germline V gene lookup returns CDR1 SGHNT and CDR2 YYREEE (reference sequence). The CDR3 sequence is CASSQGATNEKLFF. CDR3 sequence (DNA): TGTGCCAGCAGCCAAGGGGCCACTAATGAAAAACTGTTTTTT.